Sequencing of this TCR beta chain was carried out in a study of tumor-infiltrating lymphocytes in localized non-small cell lung cancer. Study conclusions and caveats: Available tissue quantity limited TCR sequencing to a patient subset. Different pieces of the same tissue went to different assays, confounding technical variation with intratumor heterogeneity. No T-cell fraction difference was seen between IM1 and IM2 tumors.

The CDR3 loop spans 14 amino acids. In germline, CDR1 is MNHEY, CDR2 SMNVEV (reference sequence). Trimming at V came to 6 bases and at J to 8 bases, leaving 4 bases not matched to a gene. Turning to this clone: The antigen remains undetermined.

Libraries were prepared by immunoSEQ multiplex PCR; TCRdb keeps only in-frame clonotypes and omits some of them. Of about 13,000 clones listed, around two thirds were seen once; the top ten hold around 10%. This receptor was taken from a human donor with non-small cell lung cancer. Specimen: uninvolved lung tissue not adjacent to the tumor. The gene calls are TRBV27 and TRBJ2-1, with TRBD2 identical over 13 bases. CDR3: CASRGLAGVHEQFF. CDR3 DNA sequence: TGTGCCAGCAGAGGACTAGCGGGAGTACATGAGCAGTTCTTC.